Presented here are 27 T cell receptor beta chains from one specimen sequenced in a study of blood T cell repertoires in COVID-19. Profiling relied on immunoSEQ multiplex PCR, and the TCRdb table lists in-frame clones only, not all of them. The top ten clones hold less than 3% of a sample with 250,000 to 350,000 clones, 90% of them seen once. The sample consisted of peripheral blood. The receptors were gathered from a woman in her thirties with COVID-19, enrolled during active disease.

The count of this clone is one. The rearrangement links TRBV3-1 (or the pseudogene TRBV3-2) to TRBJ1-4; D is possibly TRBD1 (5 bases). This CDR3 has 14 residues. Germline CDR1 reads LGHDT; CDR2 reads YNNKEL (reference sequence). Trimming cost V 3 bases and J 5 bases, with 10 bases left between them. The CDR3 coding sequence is TGTGCCAGCAGCCAGCCATCAGGGAATGAAAAACTGTTTTTT. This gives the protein CASSQPSGNEKLFF.

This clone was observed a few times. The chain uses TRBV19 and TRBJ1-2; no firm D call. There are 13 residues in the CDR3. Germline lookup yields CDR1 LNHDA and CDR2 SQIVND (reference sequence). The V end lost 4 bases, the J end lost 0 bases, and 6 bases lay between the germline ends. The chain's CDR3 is CASSRAANYGYTF. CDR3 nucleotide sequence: TGTGCCAGTAGTAGGGCAGCTAACTATGGCTACACCTTC.

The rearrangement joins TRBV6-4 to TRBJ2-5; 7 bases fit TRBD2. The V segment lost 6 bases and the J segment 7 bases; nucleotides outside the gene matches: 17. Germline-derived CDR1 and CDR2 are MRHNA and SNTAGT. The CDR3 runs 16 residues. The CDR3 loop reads CASSDGLAVNAGTQYF. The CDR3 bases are TGTGCCAGCAGCGACGGGCTAGCGGTAAACGCAGGGACCCAGTACTTC.

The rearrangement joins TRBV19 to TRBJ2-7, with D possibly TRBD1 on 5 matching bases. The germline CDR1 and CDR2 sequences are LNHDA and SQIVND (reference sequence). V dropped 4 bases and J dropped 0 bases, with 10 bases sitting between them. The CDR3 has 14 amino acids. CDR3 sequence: CASSTQGISYEQYF. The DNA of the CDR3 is TGTGCCAGTAGTACTCAGGGTATCTCCTACGAGCAGTACTTC. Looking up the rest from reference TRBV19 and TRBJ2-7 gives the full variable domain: DGGITQSPKYLFRKEGQNVTLSCEQNLNHDAMYWYRQDPGQGLRLIYYSQIVNDFQKGDIAEGYSVSREKKESFPLTVTSAQKNPTAFYLCASSTQGISYEQYFGPGTRLTVT.

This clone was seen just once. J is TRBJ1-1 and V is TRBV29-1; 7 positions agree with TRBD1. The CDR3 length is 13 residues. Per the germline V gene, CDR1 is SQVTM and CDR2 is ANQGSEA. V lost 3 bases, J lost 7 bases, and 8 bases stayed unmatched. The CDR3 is CSVDRDSENEAFF. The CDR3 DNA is TGCAGCGTTGACCGGGACAGCGAGAATGAAGCTTTCTTT.

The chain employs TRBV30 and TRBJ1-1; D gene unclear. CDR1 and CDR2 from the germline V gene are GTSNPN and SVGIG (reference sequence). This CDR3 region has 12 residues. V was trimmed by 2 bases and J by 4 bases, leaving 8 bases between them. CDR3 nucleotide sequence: TGTGCCTGGAGTTCGGTTCGCACTGAAGCTTTCTTT. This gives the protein CAWSSVRTEAFF.

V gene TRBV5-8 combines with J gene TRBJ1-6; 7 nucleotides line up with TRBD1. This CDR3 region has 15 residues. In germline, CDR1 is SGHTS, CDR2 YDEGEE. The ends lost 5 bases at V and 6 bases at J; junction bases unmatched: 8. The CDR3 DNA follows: TGTGCCAGCAGACCTAGACAGGGACTTAATTCACCCCTCCACTTT. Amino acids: CASRPRQGLNSPLHF.

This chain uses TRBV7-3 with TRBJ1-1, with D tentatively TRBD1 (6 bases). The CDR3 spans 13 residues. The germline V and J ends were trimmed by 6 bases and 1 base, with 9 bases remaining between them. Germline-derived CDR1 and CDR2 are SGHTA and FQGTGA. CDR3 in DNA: TGTGCCAGCAGACGGGACAAGAACACTGAAGCTTTCTTT. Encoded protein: CASRRDKNTEAFF.

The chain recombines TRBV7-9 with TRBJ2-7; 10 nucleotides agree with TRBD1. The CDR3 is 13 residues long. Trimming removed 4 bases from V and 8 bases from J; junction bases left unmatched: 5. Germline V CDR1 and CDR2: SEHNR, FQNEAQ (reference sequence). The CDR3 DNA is TGTGCCAGCAGCTCCGGACAGGGGGTTCAGCAGTACTTC. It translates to CASSSGQGVQQYF.

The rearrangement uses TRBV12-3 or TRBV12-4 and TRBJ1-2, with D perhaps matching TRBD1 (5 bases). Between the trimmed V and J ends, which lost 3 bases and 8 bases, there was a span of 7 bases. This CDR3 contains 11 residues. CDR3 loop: CASSFGGGYTF. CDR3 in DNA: TGTGCCAGCAGTTTTGGGGGGGGCTACACCTTC.

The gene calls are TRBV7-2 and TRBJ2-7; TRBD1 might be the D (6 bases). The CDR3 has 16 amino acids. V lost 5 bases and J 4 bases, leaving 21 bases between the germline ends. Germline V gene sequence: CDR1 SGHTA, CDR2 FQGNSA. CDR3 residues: CASSHRDKSLGYEQYF. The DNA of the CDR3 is TGTGCCAGCAGCCACCGGGACAAGTCTTTGGGTTACGAGCAGTACTTC.

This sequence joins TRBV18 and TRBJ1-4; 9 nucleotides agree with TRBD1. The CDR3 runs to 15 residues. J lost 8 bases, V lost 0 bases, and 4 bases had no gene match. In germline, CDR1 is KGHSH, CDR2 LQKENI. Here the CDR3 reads CASSPPDRGGEKLFF. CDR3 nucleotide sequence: TGTGCCAGCTCACCACCCGACAGGGGGGGCGAAAAACTGTTTTTT.

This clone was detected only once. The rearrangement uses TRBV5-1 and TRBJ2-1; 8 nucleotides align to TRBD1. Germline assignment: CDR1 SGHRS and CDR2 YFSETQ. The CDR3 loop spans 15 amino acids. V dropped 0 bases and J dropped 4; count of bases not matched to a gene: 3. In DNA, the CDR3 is TGCGCCAGCAGCTTGGAAGGACAGGGTTACAATGAGCAGTTCTTC. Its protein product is CASSLEGQGYNEQFF.

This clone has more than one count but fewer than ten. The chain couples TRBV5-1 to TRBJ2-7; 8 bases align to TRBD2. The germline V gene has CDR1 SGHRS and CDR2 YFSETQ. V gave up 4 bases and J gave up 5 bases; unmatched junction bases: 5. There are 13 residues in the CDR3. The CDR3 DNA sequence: TGCGCCAGCAGCCAAAGCGGGGGTGACGAGCAGTACTTC. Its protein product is CASSQSGGDEQYF.

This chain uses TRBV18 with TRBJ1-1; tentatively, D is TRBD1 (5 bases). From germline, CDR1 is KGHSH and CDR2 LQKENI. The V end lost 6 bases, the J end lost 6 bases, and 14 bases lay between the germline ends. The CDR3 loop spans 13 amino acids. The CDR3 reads CASSGEVKSEAFF. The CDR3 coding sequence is TGTGCCAGCTCGGGGGAGGTAAAATCTGAAGCTTTCTTT.

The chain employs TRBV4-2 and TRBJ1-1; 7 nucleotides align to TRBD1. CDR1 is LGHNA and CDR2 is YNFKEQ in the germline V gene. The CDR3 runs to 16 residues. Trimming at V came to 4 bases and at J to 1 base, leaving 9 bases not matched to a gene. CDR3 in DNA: TGTGCCAGCAGCCCCCTTGGGGCAGGGGGGAACACTGAAGCTTTCTTT. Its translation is CASSPLGAGGNTEAFF.

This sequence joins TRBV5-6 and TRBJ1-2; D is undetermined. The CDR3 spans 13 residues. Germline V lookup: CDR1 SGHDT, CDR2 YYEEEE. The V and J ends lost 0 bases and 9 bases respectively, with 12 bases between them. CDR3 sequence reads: CASSLAVMGRYTF. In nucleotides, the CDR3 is TGTGCCAGCAGCTTGGCCGTAATGGGCCGCTACACCTTC.

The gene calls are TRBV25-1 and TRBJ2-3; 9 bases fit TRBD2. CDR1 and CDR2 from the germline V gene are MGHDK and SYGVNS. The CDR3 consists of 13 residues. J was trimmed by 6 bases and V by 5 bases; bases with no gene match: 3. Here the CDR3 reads CASSRAGGDTQYF. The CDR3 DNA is TGTGCCAGCAGTCGGGCGGGAGGGGATACGCAGTATTTT.

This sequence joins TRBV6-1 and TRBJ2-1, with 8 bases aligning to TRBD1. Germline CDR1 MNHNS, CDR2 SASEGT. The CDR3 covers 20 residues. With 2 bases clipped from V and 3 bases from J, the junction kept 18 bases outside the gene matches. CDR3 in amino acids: CASSELFVVPGQELYNEQFF. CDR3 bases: TGTGCCAGCAGTGAACTTTTTGTCGTTCCGGGACAGGAACTCTACAATGAGCAGTTCTTC.

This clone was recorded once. The CDR3 sequence is CASSGPRTGVKMSIQYF. CDR3 DNA sequence: TGTGCCAGCAGTGGCCCACGGACAGGGGTGAAGATGTCCATTCAGTACTTC. The rearrangement joins TRBV6-1 to TRBJ2-4, with 9 bases that match TRBD1. Per the germline V gene, CDR1 is MNHNS and CDR2 is SASEGT. V trimming: 4 bases; J trimming: 9 bases; junction bases outside the gene matches: 16. CDR3 length: 17 amino acids.

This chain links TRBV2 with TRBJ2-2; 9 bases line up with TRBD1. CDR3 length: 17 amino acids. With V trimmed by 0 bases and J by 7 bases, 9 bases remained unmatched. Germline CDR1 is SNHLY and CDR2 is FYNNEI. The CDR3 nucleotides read TGTGCCAGCAGTGAAGCGTGGACAGGGGAAGACGACGGGGAGCTGTTTTTT. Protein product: CASSEAWTGEDDGELFF.

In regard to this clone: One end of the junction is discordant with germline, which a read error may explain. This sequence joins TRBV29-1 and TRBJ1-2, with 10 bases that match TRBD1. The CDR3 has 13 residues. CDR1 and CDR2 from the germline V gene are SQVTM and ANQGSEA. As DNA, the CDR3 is TGTGCCTGGACAGGGGGTTATAACTATGGCTACACCTTC. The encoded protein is CAWTGGYNYGYTF. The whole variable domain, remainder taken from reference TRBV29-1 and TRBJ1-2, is SAVISQKPSRDICQRGTSLTIQCQVDSQVTMMFWYRQQPGQSLTLIATANQGSEATYESGFVIDKFPISRPNLTFSTLTVSNMSPEDSSIYLCAWTGGYNYGYTFGSGTRLTVV.

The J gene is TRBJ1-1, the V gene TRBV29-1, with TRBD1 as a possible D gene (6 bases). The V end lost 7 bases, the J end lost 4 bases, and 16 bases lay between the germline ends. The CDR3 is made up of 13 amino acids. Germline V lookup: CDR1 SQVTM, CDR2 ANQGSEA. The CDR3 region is CSGMGHPGTEAFF. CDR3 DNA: TGCAGCGGTATGGGACACCCGGGCACTGAAGCTTTCTTT.

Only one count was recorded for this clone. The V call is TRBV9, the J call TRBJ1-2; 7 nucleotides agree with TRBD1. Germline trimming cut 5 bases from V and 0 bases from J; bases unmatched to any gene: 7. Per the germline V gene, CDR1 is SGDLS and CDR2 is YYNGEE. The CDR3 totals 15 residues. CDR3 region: CASSGGQATNYGYTF. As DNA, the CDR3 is TGTGCCAGCAGTGGAGGACAGGCAACTAACTATGGCTACACCTTC.

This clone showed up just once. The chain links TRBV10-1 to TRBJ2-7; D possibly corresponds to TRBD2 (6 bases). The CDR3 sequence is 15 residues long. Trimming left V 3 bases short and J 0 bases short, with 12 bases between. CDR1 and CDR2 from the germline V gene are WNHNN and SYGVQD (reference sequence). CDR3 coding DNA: TGCGCCAGCAGTGAAGGACTCGGGAGCTCCTACGAGCAGTACTTC. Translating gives CASSEGLGSSYEQYF.

CDR3 in amino acids: CASSQELVTGSYNEQFF. The DNA of the CDR3 is TGTGCCAGCAGCCAAGAATTGGTGACGGGCTCCTACAATGAGCAGTTCTTC. The genes are TRBV3-1 (or the pseudogene TRBV3-2) and TRBJ2-1, with no clear D. This CDR3 has 17 amino acids. The germline V and J ends were trimmed by 0 bases and 0 bases, with 12 bases remaining between them. Germline V CDR1 and CDR2: LGHDT, YNNKEL (reference sequence).

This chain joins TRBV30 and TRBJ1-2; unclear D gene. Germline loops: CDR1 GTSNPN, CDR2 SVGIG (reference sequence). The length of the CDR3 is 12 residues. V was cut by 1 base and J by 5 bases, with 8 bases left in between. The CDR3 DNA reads TGTGCCTGGAGTGACCGGGTGTATGGCTACACCTTC. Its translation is CAWSDRVYGYTF.